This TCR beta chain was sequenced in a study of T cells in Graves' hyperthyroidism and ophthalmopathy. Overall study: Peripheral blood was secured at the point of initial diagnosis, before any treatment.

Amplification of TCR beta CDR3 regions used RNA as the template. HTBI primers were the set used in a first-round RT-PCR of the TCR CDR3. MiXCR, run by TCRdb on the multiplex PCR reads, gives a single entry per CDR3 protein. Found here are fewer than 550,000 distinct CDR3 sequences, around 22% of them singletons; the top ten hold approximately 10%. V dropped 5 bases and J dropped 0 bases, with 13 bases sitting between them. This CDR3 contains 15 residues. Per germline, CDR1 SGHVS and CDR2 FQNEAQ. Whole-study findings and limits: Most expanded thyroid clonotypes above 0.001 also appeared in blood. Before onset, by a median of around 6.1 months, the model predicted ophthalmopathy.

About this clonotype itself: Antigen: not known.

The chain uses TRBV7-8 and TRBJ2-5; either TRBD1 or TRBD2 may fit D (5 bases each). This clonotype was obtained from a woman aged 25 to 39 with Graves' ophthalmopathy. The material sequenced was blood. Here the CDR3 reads CASSPGRLYQETQYF. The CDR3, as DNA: TGTGCCAGCAGCCCGGGACGGCTTTACCAAGAGACCCAGTACTTC.